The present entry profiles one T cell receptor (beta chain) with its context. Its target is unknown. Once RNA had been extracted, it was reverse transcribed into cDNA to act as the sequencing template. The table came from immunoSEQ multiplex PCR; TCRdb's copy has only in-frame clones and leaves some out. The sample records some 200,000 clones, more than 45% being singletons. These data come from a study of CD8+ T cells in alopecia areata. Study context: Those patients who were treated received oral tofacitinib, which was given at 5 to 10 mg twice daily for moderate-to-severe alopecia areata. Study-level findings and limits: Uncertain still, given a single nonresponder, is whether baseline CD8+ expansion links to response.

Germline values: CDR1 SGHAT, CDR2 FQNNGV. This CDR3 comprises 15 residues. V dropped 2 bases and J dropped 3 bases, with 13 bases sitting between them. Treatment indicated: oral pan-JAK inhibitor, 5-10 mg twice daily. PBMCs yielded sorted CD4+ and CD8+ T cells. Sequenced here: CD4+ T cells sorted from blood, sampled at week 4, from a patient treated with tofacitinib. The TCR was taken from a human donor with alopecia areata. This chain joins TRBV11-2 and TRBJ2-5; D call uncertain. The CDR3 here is CASSLRKEGKETQYF. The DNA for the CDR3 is TGTGCCAGCAGCTTAAGAAAAGAAGGAAAAGAGACCCAGTACTTC. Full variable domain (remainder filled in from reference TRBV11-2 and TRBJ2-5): EAGVAQSPRYKIIEKRQSVAFWCNPISGHATLYWYQQILGQGPKLLIQFQNNGVVDDSQLPKDRFSAERLKGVDSTLKIQPAKLEDSAVYLCASSLRKEGKETQYFGPGTRLLVL.